This section outlines one TCR beta chain sequence together with its context. Germline values: CDR1 SQVTM, CDR2 ANQGSEA. This CDR3 is built from 14 residues. The sample is drawn from a study of T cells expressing NK-cell markers. TCRdb reanalyzed the 5' RACE reads and collapses them to one entry per CDR3 protein, without DNA. The sample includes about 450,000 distinct CDR3 sequences. The rearrangement links TRBV29-1 to TRBJ2-3; TCRdb proposes TRBD1, but this gene call is untestable without DNA. The receptor comes from a woman aged 18-69 years in good health. Sequenced sample: blood T cells: a sorted CD56 or NKG2C T cell subset, CD4+ or CD8+ T cells, or bulk PBMC T cells (not recorded which). This chain's CDR3 is CSVSYGGSTDTQYF.